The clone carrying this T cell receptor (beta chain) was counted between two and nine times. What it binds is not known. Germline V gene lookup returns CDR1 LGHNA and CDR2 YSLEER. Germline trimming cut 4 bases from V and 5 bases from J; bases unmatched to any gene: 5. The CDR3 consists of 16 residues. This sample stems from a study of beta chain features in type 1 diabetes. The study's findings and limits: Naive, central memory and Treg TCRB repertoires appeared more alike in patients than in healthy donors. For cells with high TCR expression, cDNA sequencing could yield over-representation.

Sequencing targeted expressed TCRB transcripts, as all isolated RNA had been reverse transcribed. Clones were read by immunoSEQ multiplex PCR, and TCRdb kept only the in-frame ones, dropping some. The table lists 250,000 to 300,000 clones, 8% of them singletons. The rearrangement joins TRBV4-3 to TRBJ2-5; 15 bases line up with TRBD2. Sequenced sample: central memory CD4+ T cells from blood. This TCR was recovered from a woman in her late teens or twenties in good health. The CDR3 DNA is TGCGCCAGCAGCCGGGGACTAGCGGGGGGAGGTGAGACCCAGTACTTC. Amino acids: CASSRGLAGGGETQYF.